These 22 T cell receptor beta chains share one sample of origin, sequenced in a study of cytomegalovirus exposure and HLA in healthy donors. Use of 60 Vbeta and 13 Jbeta primers characterized the PCR. Assay used: immunoSEQ multiplex PCR; TCRdb lists only in-frame clones, some missing. This table holds fewer than 120,000 clones, under 85% found once. The sample comprised PBMCs. Receptor source: a man aged 25-45 years in good health and CMV-seropositive.

The chain has TRBV2 and TRBJ1-5; tentatively, D is TRBD1 (6 bases). This CDR3 contains 15 residues. V lost 5 bases and J 7 bases, leaving 18 bases between the germline ends. The germline V gene encodes CDR1 SNHLY and CDR2 FYNNEI. The CDR3 region is CASSPTTGLEQPQHF. CDR3 coding DNA: TGTGCCAGCAGTCCAACCACAGGGTTGGAACAGCCCCAGCATTTT. Based on the CDR3 plus reference TRBV2 and TRBJ1-5, the full variable domain is EPEVTQTPSHQVTQMGQEVILRCVPISNHLYFYWYRQILGQKVEFLVSFYNNEISEKSEIFDDQFSVERPDGSNFTLKIRSTKLEDSAMYFCASSPTTGLEQPQHFGDGTRLSIL.

V usage is TRBV19 and J usage is TRBJ1-1; D is undetermined. CDR1 LNHDA and CDR2 SQIVND come from the germline V gene (reference sequence). There are 13 residues in the CDR3. V was shortened by 2 bases and J by 1 base, with 5 bases between the two germline ends. The CDR3 reads CASSIIQNTEAFF. The CDR3 coding sequence is TGTGCCAGTAGTATAATTCAGAACACTGAAGCTTTCTTT.

This chain connects TRBV5-6 to TRBJ2-5, with 9 positions matching TRBD1. Matching the DNA end better, TRBJ2-7 makes the J call doubtful. The CDR3 length is 14 residues. Germline CDR1 is SGHDT and CDR2 is YYEEEE. CDR3 DNA sequence: TGTGCCAGCAGCTTCGGGACAGGGTATAGCGAGCAGTACTTC. As protein: CASSFGTGYSEQYF.

The V gene is TRBV4-2, the J gene TRBJ1-3; TRBD1 aligns across 9 bases. Germline assignment: CDR1 LGHNA and CDR2 YNFKEQ. V lost 0 bases to trimming and J lost 2 bases; unmatched junction nucleotides: 5. This CDR3 has 17 residues. CDR3 sequence reads: CASSQDTGGSPGNTIYF. CDR3 nucleotides: TGTGCCAGCAGCCAAGATACAGGGGGCTCCCCTGGAAACACCATATATTTT.

CDR3 loop: CASSFFDRDSPLHF. Here the CDR3 DNA reads TGTGCCAGCAGCTTCTTCGACAGGGATTCACCCCTCCACTTT. The V and J genes are TRBV5-6 and TRBJ1-6, with TRBD1 identical over 7 bases. J gave up 8 bases and V 2 bases, and 4 bases lay outside the gene matches. Germline lookup yields CDR1 SGHDT and CDR2 YYEEEE. The CDR3 consists of 14 residues.

The V and J genes are TRBV19 and TRBJ2-7; 9 bases fit TRBD1. This CDR3 spans 14 amino acids. The trim removed 6 bases at V and 1 base at J, leaving 4 bases unmatched. The germline CDR1 and CDR2 sequences are LNHDA and SQIVND (reference sequence). CDR3 residues: CASRPGQGSYEQYF. CDR3 nucleotides: TGTGCCAGTAGACCGGGACAGGGTTCCTACGAGCAGTACTTC.

This CDR3 reads CASSISGSGNTIYF. The CDR3, as DNA: TGTGCCAGTAGTATTTCGGGTTCTGGAAACACCATATATTTT. V gene TRBV19 combines with J gene TRBJ1-3; no definite D call. Trimming cost V 3 bases and J 1 base, with 7 bases left between them. The germline V gene encodes CDR1 LNHDA and CDR2 SQIVND (reference sequence). The CDR3 spans 14 residues.

The chain employs TRBV15 and TRBJ2-5; D gene uncertain. Trimming cost V 5 bases and J 0 bases, with 4 bases left between them. CDR3 length equals 12 residues. The V gene's germline CDR1 is LNHNV and CDR2 YYDKDF (reference sequence). The CDR3 DNA reads as TGTGCCACCAGCGCGTACCAAGAGACCCAGTACTTC. This gives the protein CATSAYQETQYF.

This chain links TRBV7-8 with TRBJ1-3, with D uncertain. Germline V gene data show CDR1 as SGHVS and CDR2 as FQNEAQ. Trimming shortened V by 4 bases and J by 0 bases, and 7 bases separated the two germline ends. The CDR3 is 14 residues long. CDR3 nucleotides: TGTGCCAGCAGCTCGAGATACTCTGGAAACACCATATATTTT. It specifies CASSSRYSGNTIYF.

Of note for this clone: Other DNA sequences of this sample code for an identical CDR3. The chain has TRBV19 and TRBJ2-5; TRBD1 matches 10 bases. CDR3 length: 13 amino acids. CDR1 LNHDA and CDR2 SQIVND come from the germline V gene (reference sequence). The trim removed 9 bases at V and 4 bases at J, leaving 5 bases unmatched. CDR3 protein: CASRTGGGETQYF. The CDR3 DNA follows: TGTGCCAGCCGGACAGGGGGTGGAGAGACCCAGTACTTC.

This clone has more than one count but fewer than ten. This chain connects TRBV25-1 to TRBJ1-1; no definite D call. The germline V gene encodes CDR1 MGHDK and CDR2 SYGVNS. The CDR3 is made up of 11 amino acids. V lost 6 bases to trimming and J lost 1 base, with 3 bases between them. In nucleotides, the CDR3 is TGTGCCAGCAGCCGGAACACTGAAGCTTTCTTT. This translates into CASSRNTEAFF.

This chain joins TRBV9 and TRBJ2-7; 9 bases line up with TRBD2. The ends lost 0 bases at V and 5 bases at J; junction bases unmatched: 0. CDR3 length: 13 amino acids. Looked up from germline, CDR1 is SGDLS and CDR2 is YYNGEE. CDR3 nucleotides: TGTGCCAGCAGCGTAGCTAGCGGGGACGAGCAGTACTTC. It translates to CASSVASGDEQYF.

This clone has just one count. This sequence joins TRBV5-1 and TRBJ2-1; D gene uncertain. The V gene's germline CDR1 is SGHRS and CDR2 YFSETQ. V lost 3 bases and J lost 1, with 11 bases in between. The CDR3 loop spans 15 amino acids. The CDR3 reads CASSSLDGSYNEQFF. The CDR3, as DNA: TGCGCCAGCAGCTCTTTAGATGGTTCCTACAATGAGCAGTTCTTC.

This clone has just one count. V gene TRBV10-2 combines with J gene TRBJ2-2; TRBD2 matches 13 bases. The trim removed 3 bases at V and 5 bases at J, leaving 6 bases unmatched. From germline, CDR1 is WSHSY and CDR2 SAAADI. CDR3 length equals 17 residues. The CDR3 protein is CASSDPTSGGATGELFF. The DNA of the CDR3 is TGCGCCAGCAGTGATCCCACTAGCGGGGGGGCGACCGGGGAGCTGTTTTTT.

This sequence joins TRBV10-3 and TRBJ2-7, with TRBD2 matching 8 bases. The CDR3 has 15 residues. Trimming at V came to 2 bases and at J to 0 bases, leaving 3 bases not matched to a gene. Germline CDR1 is ENHRY and CDR2 is SYGVKD. The CDR3 DNA is TGTGCCATCAGTGAGATAGCGGGGAGCTCCTACGAGCAGTACTTC. Translating it yields CAISEIAGSSYEQYF.

Only one count was recorded for this clone. The V call is TRBV14, the J call TRBJ2-2; TRBD2 matches at 9 bases. V gave up 3 bases and J gave up 4 bases; unmatched junction bases: 6. The CDR3 spans 16 residues. From germline, CDR1 is SGHDN and CDR2 FVKESK. CDR3 residues: CASSQSGGPPTGELFF. The CDR3 DNA reads as TGTGCCAGCAGCCAGAGCGGGGGGCCTCCCACCGGGGAGCTGTTTTTT.

J is TRBJ2-7 and V is TRBV28; TRBD2 agrees at 8 bases. Germline loops: CDR1 MDHEN, CDR2 SYDVKM. This CDR3 contains 15 residues. Trimming took 6 bases from V and 1 from J; bases not matched to a gene: 8. CDR3 coding DNA: TGTGCCAGCAGGCGCCAGGGACTAGGATCCTACGAGCAGTACTTC. This translates into CASRRQGLGSYEQYF.

In nucleotides, the CDR3 is TGCACCAGCAGCCCTGGGGGGGCCTCCAATGAGCAGTTCTTC. As protein: CTSSPGGASNEQFF. The V and J genes are TRBV1 and TRBJ2-1; TRBD2 is the table's D call and was not checked against the DNA. TRBV1 is deemed a pseudogene. The CDR3 runs to 14 residues.

This clone was counted between two and nine times. The V call is TRBV7-8, the J call TRBJ2-7; 9 nucleotides match TRBD1. This CDR3 contains 15 residues. J was trimmed by 6 bases and V by 5 bases; bases with no gene match: 11. CDR1 SGHVS and CDR2 FQNEAQ come from the germline V gene. The CDR3 sequence: CASSVGSRTGAEQYF. The CDR3 nucleotides are TGTGCCAGCAGCGTAGGGAGTAGGACAGGGGCCGAGCAGTACTTC.

V usage is TRBV28 and J usage is TRBJ1-6; TRBD1 might be the D (6 bases). The CDR3 spans 14 residues. Germline V CDR1 and CDR2: MDHEN, SYDVKM. V lost 5 bases and J 7 bases, leaving 12 bases between the germline ends. The CDR3 loop is CASSPGDRNSPLHF. The CDR3 DNA sequence: TGTGCCAGCAGTCCAGGGGATCGGAATTCACCCCTCCACTTT.

The chain has TRBV5-6 and TRBJ2-1, with D perhaps matching TRBD1 (6 bases). Between the trimmed V and J ends, which lost 3 bases and 6 bases, there was a span of 16 bases. Germline V CDR1 and CDR2: SGHDT, YYEEEE. The CDR3 extends over 15 amino acids. The CDR3 sequence is CASSWGPGTLNEQFF. CDR3 sequence (DNA): TGTGCCAGCAGCTGGGGGCCCGGGACCCTCAATGAGCAGTTCTTC.

The V gene is TRBV6-5, the J gene TRBJ2-7; 7 bases fit TRBD1. The CDR3 spans 9 residues. Germline CDR1 is MNHEY and CDR2 is SVGAGI. The CDR3 loop is CASNRGQYF. The DNA for the CDR3 is TGTGCATCGAACAGGGGGCAGTACTTC.